The sequence of this T cell receptor (beta chain) was determined in a study of T cell repertoires in cytomegalovirus infection. Looking at the study overall: From public TCR beta signatures came an indication of both CMV infection and matching HLA type.

Study findings and constraints: CMV-specific TCR beta clonotypes restricted by HLA-C dominated the ex vivo response. Pooled public TCR beta family frequency picked out CMV carriers with the relevant HLA.

Comments on this clonotype: What it binds is unknown.

TCRdb fed the reads into MiXCR, producing one record per CDR3 protein. The table includes over 150,000 distinct CDR3 sequences, approximately 18% detected once. The specimen was CD8+ T cells from PBMCs. This TCR was sampled from a human donor in good health (CMV status not recorded). Some clones in this sample may be carry-over from other donors' samples.

The chain's CDR3 is CASSQWTGVEQYF. Here the CDR3 DNA reads TGTGCCAGCAGCCAATGGACAGGGGTTGAGCAGTACTTC. V is TRBV4-2 and J is TRBJ2-7; 9 positions agree with TRBD1. Germline V gene lookup returns CDR1 LGHNA and CDR2 YNFKEQ. The V and J ends lost 2 bases and 7 bases, in that order; junction bases with no gene match: 3. This CDR3 contains 13 residues.